The present entry profiles one T cell receptor beta chain with its context. V dropped 5 bases and J dropped 2 bases, with 12 bases sitting between them. In germline, CDR1 is KGHSH, CDR2 LQKENI. This CDR3 region has 14 residues. The data are from a study of radiation and T cells in renal cell carcinoma. Clones were sequenced by immunoSEQ multiplex PCR, and TCRdb holds only the in-frame ones, with some missing. The sample contains roughly 100,000 clones, 70% to 90% of which appear only once. The time point: baseline pretreatment blood. Described treatment: 15 Gy SBRT to primary tumor, nephrectomy 4 weeks later.

The rearrangement links TRBV18 to TRBJ1-1; D is unclear. The material sequenced was blood, taken from a patient whose treatment included radiotherapy and nephrectomy. This clonotype was obtained from a man aged 45 to 65 with renal cell carcinoma. The CDR3 DNA follows: TGTGCCAGCTCATCCACTGCGGACAACACTGAAGCTTTCTTT. The encoded protein is CASSSTADNTEAFF.